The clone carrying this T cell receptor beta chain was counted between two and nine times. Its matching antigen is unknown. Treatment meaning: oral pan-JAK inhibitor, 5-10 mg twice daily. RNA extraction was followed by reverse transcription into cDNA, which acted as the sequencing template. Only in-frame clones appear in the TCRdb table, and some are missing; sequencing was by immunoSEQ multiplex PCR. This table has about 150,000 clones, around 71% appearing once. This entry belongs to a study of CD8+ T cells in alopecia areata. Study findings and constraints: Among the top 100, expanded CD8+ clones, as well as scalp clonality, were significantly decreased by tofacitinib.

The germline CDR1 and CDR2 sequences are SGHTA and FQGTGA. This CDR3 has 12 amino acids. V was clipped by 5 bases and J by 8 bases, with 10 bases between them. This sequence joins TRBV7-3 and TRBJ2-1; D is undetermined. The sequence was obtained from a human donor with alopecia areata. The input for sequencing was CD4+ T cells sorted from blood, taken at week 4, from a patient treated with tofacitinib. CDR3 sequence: CASSETAHEQFF. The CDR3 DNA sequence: TGTGCCAGCAGCGAAACAGCCCATGAGCAGTTCTTC. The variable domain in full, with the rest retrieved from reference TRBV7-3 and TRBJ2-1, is GAGVSQTPSNKVTEKGKYVELRCDPISGHTALYWYRQSLGQGPEFLIYFQGTGAADDSGLPNDRFFAVRPEGSVSTLKIQRTERGDSAVYLCASSETAHEQFFGPGTRLTVL.